Detailed here is one T cell receptor (beta chain). Its antigen is not known. One end of the junction varies from germline; a read error may be responsible. This entry belongs to a study of Tregs in tolerant kidney transplant recipients. Thawed PBMCs were FACS-sorted into unstimulated CD4+CD25+CD127- regulatory T cells, CD4+CD25- non-regulatory cells, CD4 and CD8 cells. Broader study findings: This study did not directly address biological reproducibility. Changing PCR primers prevented nucleotide comparison between some patients' samples.

Method: immunoSEQ multiplex PCR; TCRdb's copy keeps in-frame clones and lacks some. The sample includes over 50,000 clones, 75% to 90% seen only once; the top ten take 2.1%. The CDR3 spans 15 residues. CDR1 and CDR2 from the germline V gene are SGHRS and YFSETQ. The chain combines TRBV5-1 with TRBJ2-1; D is perhaps TRBD1 (6 bases). This TCR derives from a human donor who received a combined kidney and bone marrow transplant. Material: Tregs from blood, obtained before the transplant. Here the CDR3 DNA reads TGCGCCGGCAGCTTGGGGACACGGCGAAACAATGAGCAGTTCTTC. Protein: CAGSLGTRRNNEQFF.